This T cell receptor (beta chain) was identified during a study of identical twins. This clonotype was observed a few times. What it recognizes is unknown. Points from the study as a whole: Memory repertoires showed no such pattern, whereas abundant cord blood beta clonotypes carried fewer insertions. Within beta out-of-frame sequences, the excess sharing observed between twins was weaker.

TCRdb re-called the 5' RACE reads with MiXCR, one entry per CDR3 protein. The repertoire consists of under 1 million distinct CDR3 sequences, with approximately 13% occurring once and the leading ten covering around 1.5%. These same records also appear under a second study, on yellow fever vaccine responses in identical twins.

The material sequenced was PBMCs. The TCR comes from a young woman in good health.

Here the CDR3 reads CASSEIRRDEQFF. CDR3 coding DNA: TGTGCCAGCAGTGAAATCCGGCGCGATGAGCAGTTCTTC. The chain combines TRBV2 with TRBJ2-1, with no clear D. Germline V gene data show CDR1 as SNHLY and CDR2 as FYNNEI. V was pared by 2 bases and J by 8 bases, with 10 bases between. This CDR3 region has 13 residues.